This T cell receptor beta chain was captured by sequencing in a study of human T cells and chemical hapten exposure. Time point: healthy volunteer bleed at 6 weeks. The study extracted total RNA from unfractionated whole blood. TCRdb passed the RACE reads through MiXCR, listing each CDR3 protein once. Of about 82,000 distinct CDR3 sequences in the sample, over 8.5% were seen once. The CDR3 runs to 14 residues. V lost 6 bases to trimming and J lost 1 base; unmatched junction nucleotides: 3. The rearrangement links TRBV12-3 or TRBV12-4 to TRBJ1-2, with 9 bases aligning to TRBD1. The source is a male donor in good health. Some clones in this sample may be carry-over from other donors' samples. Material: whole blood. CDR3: CASRGTGSNYGYTF. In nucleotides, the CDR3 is TGTGCCAGCAGGGGGACAGGGAGTAACTATGGCTACACCTTC.